The 19 T cell receptor beta chains below were found in one sample sequenced in a study of T cells in Graves' hyperthyroidism and ophthalmopathy. From RNA transcripts, TCR beta CDR3 regions were amplified. The HTBI primer set was used in a first-round RT-PCR of the TCR CDR3. TCRdb recomputed calls from the multiplex PCR reads with MiXCR, one row per CDR3 protein. The sample has hundreds of thousands of distinct CDR3 sequences, about 43% seen once. The sequenced material came from peripheral blood or thyroid tissue (not recorded which). The receptors here all came from a woman aged 18 to 35 with Graves' hyperthyroidism.

This clonotype was counted a few times. This chain links TRBV9 with TRBJ2-7, with 9 bases matching TRBD2. The V segment lost 0 bases and the J segment 4 bases; nucleotides outside the gene matches: 2. Germline V lookup: CDR1 SGDLS, CDR2 YYNGEE. This CDR3 spans 14 amino acids. The CDR3 region has the DNA TGTGCCAGCAGCGTAGATAGCGGGAGTTACGAGCAGTACTTC. It specifies CASSVDSGSYEQYF.

This clonotype was counted between two and nine times. This chain connects TRBV9 to TRBJ1-2; possibly TRBD1 for D (5 bases). The germline CDR1 and CDR2 sequences are SGDLS and YYNGEE. The V gene lost 0 bases and the J gene lost 7 bases, with 10 bases spanning the gap. The CDR3 totals 13 residues. CDR3 residues: CASSVVGRGGYTF. CDR3 sequence (DNA): TGTGCCAGCAGCGTAGTAGGAAGGGGTGGCTACACCTTC.

This rearrangement joins TRBV12-3 or TRBV12-4 to TRBJ1-3; D gene unclear. V was trimmed by 5 bases and J by 2 bases, leaving 7 bases between them. The CDR3 runs 13 residues. This chain's CDR3 is CASSIFAGNTIYF. Here the CDR3 DNA reads TGTGCCAGCAGTATATTCGCTGGAAACACCATATATTTT.

This clonotype was recorded many times. This chain uses TRBV7-9 with TRBJ1-4, with a weak D call TRBD1 (6 bases). Trimming left V 3 bases short and J 2 bases short, with 16 bases between. The CDR3 covers 17 residues. Looked up from germline, CDR1 is SEHNR and CDR2 is FQNEAQ (reference sequence). The CDR3 coding sequence is TGTGCCAGCAGCTTTACCCTGGACAGATCCACTAATGAAAAACTGTTTTTT. This translates into CASSFTLDRSTNEKLFF. The full variable domain, with the rest looked up from reference TRBV7-9 and TRBJ1-4, is DTGVSQNPRHKITKRGQNVTFRCDPISEHNRLYWYRQTLGQGPEFLTYFQNEAQLEKSRLLSDRFSAERPKGSFSTLEIQRTEQGDSAMYLCASSFTLDRSTNEKLFFGSGTQLSVL.

This clonotype has only one observation. V is TRBV7-9 and J is TRBJ1-2; 8 nucleotides align to TRBD1. Germline lookup yields CDR1 SEHNR and CDR2 FQNEAQ (reference sequence). Trimming cost V 5 bases and J 6 bases; bases outside gene matches: 8. The CDR3 contains 14 residues. DNA for the CDR3: TGTGCCAGCAGCCAATCGGACAGGGTAAATGGCTACACCTTC. Protein: CASSQSDRVNGYTF.

J is TRBJ1-5 and V is TRBV10-3, with 7 bases that match TRBD1. With V trimmed by 10 bases and J by 6 bases, 9 bases remained unmatched. The CDR3 contains 13 residues. CDR1 is ENHRY and CDR2 is SYGVKD in the germline V gene. CDR3 DNA: TGTGCCAGCATTGACAGGGAACGTCAGCCCCAGCATTTT. Protein: CASIDRERQPQHF.

This clonotype was found a few times. The chain is built from TRBV7-2 and TRBJ1-5, with D hard to call. This CDR3 contains 13 residues. V was trimmed by 2 bases and J by 5 bases, leaving 7 bases between them. Looked up from germline, CDR1 is SGHTA and CDR2 is FQGNSA. DNA of the CDR3: TGTGCCAGCAGCTTAAGTATCGATCAGCCCCAGCATTTT. Its translation is CASSLSIDQPQHF.

This rearrangement joins TRBV19 to TRBJ1-2, with 8 bases lining up with TRBD1. After removal of 7 bases from V and 4 bases from J, the junction contained 8 bases not matched to a gene. CDR3 length: 14 residues. Germline CDR1 reads LNHDA; CDR2 reads SQIVND (reference sequence). CDR3 sequence reads: CASNPGQVAYGYTF. The CDR3 DNA is TGTGCCAGTAACCCGGGACAGGTGGCCTATGGCTACACCTTC.

The chain combines TRBV19 with TRBJ1-2, with TRBD1 matching over 8 bases. Trimming removed 4 bases from V and 4 bases from J; junction bases left unmatched: 5. The CDR3 covers 14 residues. The germline V gene encodes CDR1 LNHDA and CDR2 SQIVND (reference sequence). The CDR3 region is CASSNQQGVYGYTF. The CDR3 DNA sequence: TGTGCCAGTAGTAACCAACAGGGGGTCTATGGCTACACCTTC. Combining the CDR3 with reference TRBV19 and TRBJ1-2 gives the whole variable domain DGGITQSPKYLFRKEGQNVTLSCEQNLNHDAMYWYRQDPGQGLRLIYYSQIVNDFQKGDIAEGYSVSREKKESFPLTVTSAQKNPTAFYLCASSNQQGVYGYTFGSGTRLTVV.

As regards this clonotype: With a much larger clone just one base away, this may be a read error. V and J are TRBV7-9 and TRBJ1-2; D is unresolved. CDR3 length: 13 residues. Germline-derived CDR1 and CDR2 are SEHNR and FQNEAQ (reference sequence). Trimming shortened V by 5 bases and J by 4 bases, and 11 bases separated the two germline ends. In DNA, the CDR3 is TGTGCCAGCAGCCACGCCCGTAGCTATGGCTACACCTTC. Protein: CASSHARSYGYTF.

This rearrangement joins TRBV11-2 to TRBJ1-2, with TRBD1 matching 7 bases. The CDR3 consists of 14 residues. V lost 4 bases, J lost 7 bases, and 9 bases stayed unmatched. Germline values: CDR1 SGHAT, CDR2 FQNNGV. CDR3 region: CASSSTTGWGGYTF. The CDR3 nucleotides read TGTGCCAGCAGCTCAACGACAGGGTGGGGTGGCTACACCTTC.

The chain has TRBV7-9 and TRBJ1-1; D is unclear. This CDR3 is built from 14 residues. With 2 bases removed from V and 6 bases from J, the gap between germline ends came to 13 bases. Germline lookup yields CDR1 SEHNR and CDR2 FQNEAQ (reference sequence). The CDR3 DNA follows: TGTGCCAGCAGCTTAAATTTCGGGAGCTCTGAAGCTTTCTTT. It yields the protein CASSLNFGSSEAFF.

The J gene is TRBJ2-7, the V gene TRBV7-8, with a tentative D call TRBD2 (7 bases). Germline V gene lookup returns CDR1 SGHVS and CDR2 FQNEAQ. The CDR3 has 15 residues. V shed 5 bases and J shed 3 bases, with 17 bases lying between them. The CDR3 DNA sequence: TGTGCCAGCAGCAATCAGAGGGGGGGGGGCTACGAGCAGTACTTC. Translating gives CASSNQRGGGYEQYF.

This clonotype was picked up a small number of times. The genes are TRBV20-1 and TRBJ1-1; D may be TRBD1 (5 bases). This CDR3 contains 14 residues. V was pared by 5 bases and J by 1 base, with 14 bases between. In germline, CDR1 is DFQATT, CDR2 SNEGSKA (reference sequence). CDR3 nucleotides: TGCAGTGCTTCGACCGGGACGGGGAACACTGAAGCTTTCTTT. It translates to CSASTGTGNTEAFF.

In regard to this clonotype: A read error may be the cause here, since a much bigger clone is one base away. The chain uses TRBV7-9 and TRBJ1-1; D remains ambiguous. CDR1 and CDR2 (germline): SEHNR, FQNEAQ (reference sequence). The CDR3 extends over 13 amino acids. CDR3 bases: TGTGCCAGCAGAAGGGTTTTGCACACTGAAGCTTCCTTT. It specifies CASRRVLHTEASF.

This chain links TRBV2 with TRBJ1-2; D might be TRBD1 (5 bases). V shed 3 bases and J shed 8 bases, with 7 bases lying between them. The CDR3 spans 11 residues. Germline CDR1 and CDR2: SNHLY and FYNNEI. The CDR3 sequence: CASSERDGYTF. DNA for the CDR3: TGTGCCAGCAGTGAGCGGGACGGCTACACCTTC.

V usage is TRBV25-1 and J usage is TRBJ1-2; maybe TRBD1 (5 bases). The germline V gene has CDR1 MGHDK and CDR2 SYGVNS. The CDR3 contains 11 residues. V dropped 8 bases and J dropped 6 bases, with 10 bases sitting between them. CDR3 bases: TGTGCCAGCTTCCAGGGCGATGGCTACACCTTC. This gives the protein CASFQGDGYTF.

V usage is TRBV7-9 and J usage is TRBJ1-1, with 7 bases identical to TRBD1. This CDR3 has 14 amino acids. The germline gives CDR1 SEHNR, CDR2 FQNEAQ (reference sequence). The junction had 4 bases not matched to a gene; V was cut back by 3 bases and J by 3 bases. In DNA form, the CDR3 reads TGTGCCAGCAGCTTGGACAGGAGGGACACTGAAGCTTTCTTT. Its protein product is CASSLDRRDTEAFF.

J is TRBJ1-4 and V is TRBV10-3; D is uncertain. Trimming took off 3 bases at V and 13 bases at J, with 9 bases between the two ends. This CDR3 contains 11 residues. Germline lookup yields CDR1 ENHRY and CDR2 SYGVKD. The CDR3 DNA sequence: TGTGCCATCAGTGACCGGGTAGGACTGTTTTTT. This sequence encodes CAISDRVGLFF.